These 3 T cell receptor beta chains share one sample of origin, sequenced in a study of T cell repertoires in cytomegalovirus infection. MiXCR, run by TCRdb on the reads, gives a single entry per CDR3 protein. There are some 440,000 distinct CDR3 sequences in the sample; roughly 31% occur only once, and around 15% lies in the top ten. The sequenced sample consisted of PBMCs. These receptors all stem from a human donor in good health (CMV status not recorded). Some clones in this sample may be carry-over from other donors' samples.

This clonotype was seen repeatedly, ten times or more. The CDR3 DNA reads as TGTGCCAGCAGCTTACCTCCGACATTCCGCGAGACAAACACCTACGAGCAGTACTTC. The encoded protein is CASSLPPTFRETNTYEQYF. J is TRBJ2-7 and V is TRBV7-9; no clear D. Trimming took off 2 bases at V and 2 bases at J, with 25 bases between the two ends. The V gene's germline CDR1 is SEHNR and CDR2 FQNEAQ (reference sequence). The length of the CDR3 is 19 residues.

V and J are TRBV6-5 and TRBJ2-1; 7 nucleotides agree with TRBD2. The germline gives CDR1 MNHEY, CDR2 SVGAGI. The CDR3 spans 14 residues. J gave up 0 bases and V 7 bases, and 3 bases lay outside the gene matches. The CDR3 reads CASTCGSSYNEQFF. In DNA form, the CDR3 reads TGTGCCAGCACGTGCGGGAGCTCCTACAATGAGCAGTTCTTC.

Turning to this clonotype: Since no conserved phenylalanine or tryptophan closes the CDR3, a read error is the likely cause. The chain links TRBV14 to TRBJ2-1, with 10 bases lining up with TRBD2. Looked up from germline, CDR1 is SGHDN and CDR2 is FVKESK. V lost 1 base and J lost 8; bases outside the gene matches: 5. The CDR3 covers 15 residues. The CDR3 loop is CASSQASGGAYEQFL. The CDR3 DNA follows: TGTGCCAGCAGCCAAGCGAGCGGGGGGGCCTATGAGCAGTTCTTA.